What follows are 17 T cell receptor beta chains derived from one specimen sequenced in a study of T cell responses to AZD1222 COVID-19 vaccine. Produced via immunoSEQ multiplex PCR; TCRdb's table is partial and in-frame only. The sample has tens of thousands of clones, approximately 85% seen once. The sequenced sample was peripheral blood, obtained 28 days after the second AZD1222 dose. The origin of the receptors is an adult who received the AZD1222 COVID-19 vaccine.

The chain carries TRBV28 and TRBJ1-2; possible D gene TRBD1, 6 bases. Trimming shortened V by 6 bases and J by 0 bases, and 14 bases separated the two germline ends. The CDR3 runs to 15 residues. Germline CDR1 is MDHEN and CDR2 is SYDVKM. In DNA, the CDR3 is TGTGCCAGCAGAATTAGGGGGACCTCTAACTATGGCTACACCTTC. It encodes CASRIRGTSNYGYTF.

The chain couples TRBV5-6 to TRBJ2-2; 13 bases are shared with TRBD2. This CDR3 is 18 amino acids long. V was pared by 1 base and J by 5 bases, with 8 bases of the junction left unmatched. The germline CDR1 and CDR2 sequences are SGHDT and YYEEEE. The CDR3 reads CASSLTSGGAGSTGELFF. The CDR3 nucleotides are TGTGCCAGCAGCTTGACTAGCGGGGGGGCCGGTTCAACCGGGGAGCTGTTTTTT.

CDR3: CASAASTDTQYF. The CDR3 region has the DNA TGTGCCAGCGCCGCTAGCACAGATACGCAGTATTTT. The V gene is TRBV28, the J gene TRBJ2-3; the D is unclear. Germline V gene sequence: CDR1 MDHEN, CDR2 SYDVKM. This CDR3 is built from 12 residues. The V end was cut by 8 bases, the J end by 0 bases, with 6 bases between.

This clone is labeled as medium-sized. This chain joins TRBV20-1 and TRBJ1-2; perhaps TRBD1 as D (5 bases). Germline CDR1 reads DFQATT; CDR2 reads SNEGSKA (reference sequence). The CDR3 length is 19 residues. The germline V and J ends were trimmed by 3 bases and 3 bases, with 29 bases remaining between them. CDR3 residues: CSASGRIPGLSLFDYGYTF. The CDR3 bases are TGCAGTGCTAGTGGCCGGATCCCGGGACTGAGCCTTTTCGACTATGGCTACACCTTC.

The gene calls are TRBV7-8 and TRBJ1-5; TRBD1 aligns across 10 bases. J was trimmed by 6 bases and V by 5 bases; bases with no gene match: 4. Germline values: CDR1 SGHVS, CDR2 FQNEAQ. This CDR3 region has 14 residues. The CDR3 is CASSVDRGGQPQHF. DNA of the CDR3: TGTGCCAGCAGCGTGGACAGGGGGGGTCAGCCCCAGCATTTT. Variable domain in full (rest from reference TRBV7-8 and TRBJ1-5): GAGVSQSPRYKVAKRGQDVALRCDPISGHVSLFWYQQALGQGPEFLTYFQNEAQLDKSGLPSDRFFAERPEGSVSTLKIQRTQQEDSAVYLCASSVDRGGQPQHFGDGTRLSIL.

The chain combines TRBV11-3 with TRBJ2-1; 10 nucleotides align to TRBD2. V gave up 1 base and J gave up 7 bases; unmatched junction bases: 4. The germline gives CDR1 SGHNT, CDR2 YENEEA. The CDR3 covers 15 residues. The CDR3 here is CASSLALAGVNEQFF. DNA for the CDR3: TGTGCCAGCAGCTTAGCTCTAGCGGGAGTAAATGAGCAGTTCTTC.

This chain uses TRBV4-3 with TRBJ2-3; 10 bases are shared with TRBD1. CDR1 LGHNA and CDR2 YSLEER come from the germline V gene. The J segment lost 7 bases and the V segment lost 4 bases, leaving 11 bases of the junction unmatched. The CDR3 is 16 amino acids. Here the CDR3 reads CASSPSGTGAFNTQYF. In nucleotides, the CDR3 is TGCGCCAGCAGCCCCTCCGGGACAGGGGCTTTCAATACGCAGTATTTT.

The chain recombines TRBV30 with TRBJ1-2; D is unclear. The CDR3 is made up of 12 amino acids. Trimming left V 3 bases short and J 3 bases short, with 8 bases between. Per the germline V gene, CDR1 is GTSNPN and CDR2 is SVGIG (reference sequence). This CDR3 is CAWSSLYYGYTF. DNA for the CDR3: TGTGCCTGGAGCTCCCTGTACTATGGCTACACCTTC.

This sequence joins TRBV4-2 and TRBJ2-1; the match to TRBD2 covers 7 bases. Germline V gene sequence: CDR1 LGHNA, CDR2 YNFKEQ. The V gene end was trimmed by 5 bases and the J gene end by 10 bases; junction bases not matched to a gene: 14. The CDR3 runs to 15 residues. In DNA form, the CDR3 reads TGTGCCAGCAGCACCCGGGCCCCGGAGGGAGGGGAGCAGTTCTTC. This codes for CASSTRAPEGGEQFF.

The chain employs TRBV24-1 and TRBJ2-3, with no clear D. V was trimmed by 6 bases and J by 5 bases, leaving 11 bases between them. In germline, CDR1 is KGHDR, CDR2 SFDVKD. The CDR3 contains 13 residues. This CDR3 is CATSSSHIDTQYF. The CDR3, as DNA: TGTGCCACCAGTAGTTCCCATATAGATACGCAGTATTTT.

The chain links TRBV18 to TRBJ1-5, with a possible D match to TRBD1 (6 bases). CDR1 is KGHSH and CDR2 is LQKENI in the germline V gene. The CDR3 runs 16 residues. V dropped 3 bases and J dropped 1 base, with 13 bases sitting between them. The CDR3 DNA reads TGTGCCAGCTCACCGTCGAGGGGGGAGAGCAATCAGCCCCAGCATTTT. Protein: CASSPSRGESNQPQHF.

DNA for the CDR3: TGCGCCAGCAGCTTCCAGGGAGCTAACTATGGCTACACCTTC. It encodes CASSFQGANYGYTF. The gene calls are TRBV5-1 and TRBJ1-2; tentatively, D is TRBD1 (5 bases). There are 14 residues in the CDR3. Germline CDR1 SGHRS, CDR2 YFSETQ. V lost 2 bases to trimming and J lost 0 bases, with 8 bases between them.

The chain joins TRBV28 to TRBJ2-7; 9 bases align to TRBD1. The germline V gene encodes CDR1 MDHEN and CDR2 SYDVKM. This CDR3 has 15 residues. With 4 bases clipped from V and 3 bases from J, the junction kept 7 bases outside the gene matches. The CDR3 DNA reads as TGTGCCAGCAGTTCCTCGGGACAGGGAAACTACGAGCAGTACGTC. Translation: CASSSSGQGNYEQYV.

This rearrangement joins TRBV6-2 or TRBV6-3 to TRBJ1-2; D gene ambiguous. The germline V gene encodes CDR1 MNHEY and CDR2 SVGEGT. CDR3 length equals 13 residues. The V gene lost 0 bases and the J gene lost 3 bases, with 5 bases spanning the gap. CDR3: CASSYSADYGYTF. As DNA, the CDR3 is TGTGCCAGCAGTTACTCGGCGGACTATGGCTACACCTTC.

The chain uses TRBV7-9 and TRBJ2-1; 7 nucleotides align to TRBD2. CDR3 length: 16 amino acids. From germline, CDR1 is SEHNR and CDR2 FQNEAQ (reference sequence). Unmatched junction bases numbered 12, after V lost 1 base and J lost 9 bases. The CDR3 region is CASSLDTASGRGEQFF. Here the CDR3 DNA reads TGTGCCAGCAGCTTAGATACGGCTAGCGGTCGGGGTGAGCAGTTCTTC.

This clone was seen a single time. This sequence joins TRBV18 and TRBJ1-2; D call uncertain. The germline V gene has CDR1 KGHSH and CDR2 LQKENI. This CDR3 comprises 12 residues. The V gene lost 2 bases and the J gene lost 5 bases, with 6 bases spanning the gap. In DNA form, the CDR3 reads TGTGCCAGCTCACCAGAAGAGTATGGCTACACCTTC. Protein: CASSPEEYGYTF.

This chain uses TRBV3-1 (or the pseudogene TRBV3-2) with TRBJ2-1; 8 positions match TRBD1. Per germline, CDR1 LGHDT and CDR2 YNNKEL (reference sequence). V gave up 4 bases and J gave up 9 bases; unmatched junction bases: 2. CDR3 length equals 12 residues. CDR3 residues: CASSPGTGEQFF. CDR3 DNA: TGTGCCAGCAGCCCCGGGACAGGTGAGCAGTTCTTC.